Reported below is one TCR beta chain. The antigen is undetermined. The source of the sample is a study of cytotoxic CD8 clonotypes in ibrutinib-treated CLL. Turning to the study itself: Once treatment had gone on for a median of around 11 months, range 6 to 36, response samples were drawn.

Study-level points and caveats: Rising at ibrutinib response, clonality subsequently fell back toward baseline at progression.

Measured with immunoSEQ multiplex PCR; TCRdb has only the in-frame clones, and not every one. The sample consists of 15,000 or so clones, 75% to 85% of them appearing once. The V segment lost 6 bases and the J segment 6 bases; nucleotides outside the gene matches: 16. Germline lookup yields CDR1 SNHLY and CDR2 FYNNEI. This CDR3 spans 18 amino acids. The sample was PBMCs, taken before ibrutinib treatment. This receptor was taken from a human donor with chronic lymphocytic leukemia. The rearrangement joins TRBV2 to TRBJ2-3, with 12 nucleotides matching TRBD2. This chain's CDR3 is CASSEYSPGLAGGDTQYF. CDR3 bases: TGTGCCAGCAGCGAATACAGCCCGGGACTAGCGGGCGGGGATACGCAGTATTTT.